In this sample, the clone carrying this T cell receptor (beta chain) turned up a few times. Using unique molecular identifiers, the investigators prepared the TCRbeta library. TCRdb processed the PCR reads anew with MiXCR; each CDR3 protein has one entry. The table shows 440,000 or so distinct CDR3 sequences, with roughly a tenth occurring only once. The data originate from a study of T-cell reconstitution after alpha-beta-depleted transplantation in children. CDR1 and CDR2 (germline): DFQATT, SNEGSKA (reference sequence). V trimming: 3 bases; J trimming: 5 bases; junction bases outside the gene matches: 9. The CDR3 loop spans 15 amino acids.

The material was PBMCs from the stem cell graft donor, obtained from the stem cell graft. The chain has TRBV20-1 and TRBJ2-1, with 8 bases identical to TRBD1. The sequence was collected from a human donor who donated a stem cell graft to a child with acute myeloid leukemia. The CDR3 nucleotides read TGCAGTGCTAGGCGGACAGGGTTTAGAAACAATGAGCAGTTCTTC. This gives the protein CSARRTGFRNNEQFF.